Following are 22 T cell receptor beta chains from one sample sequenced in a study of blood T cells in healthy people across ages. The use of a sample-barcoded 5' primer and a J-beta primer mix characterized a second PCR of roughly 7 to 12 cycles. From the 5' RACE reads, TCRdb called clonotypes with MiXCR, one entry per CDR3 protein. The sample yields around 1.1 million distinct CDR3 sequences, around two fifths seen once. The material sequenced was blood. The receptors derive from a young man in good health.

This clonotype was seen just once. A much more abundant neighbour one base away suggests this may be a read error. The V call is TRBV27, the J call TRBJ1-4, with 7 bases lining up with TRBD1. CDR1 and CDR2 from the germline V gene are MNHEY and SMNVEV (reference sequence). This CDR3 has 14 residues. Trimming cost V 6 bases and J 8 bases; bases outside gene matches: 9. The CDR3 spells CASRRQGSWEKLFF. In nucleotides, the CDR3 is TGTGCCAGCAGGCGACAGGGCTCTTGGGAAAAACTGTTTTTT.

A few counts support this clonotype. The CDR3 loop reads CASSGPPENTEAFF. The CDR3 DNA reads as TGTGCCAGCAGCGGACCCCCCGAGAACACTGAAGCTTTCTTT. This chain uses TRBV28 with TRBJ1-1; D not resolved. The CDR3 length is 14 residues. Between the trimmed V and J ends, which lost 6 bases and 1 base, there was a span of 12 bases. In germline, CDR1 is MDHEN, CDR2 SYDVKM.

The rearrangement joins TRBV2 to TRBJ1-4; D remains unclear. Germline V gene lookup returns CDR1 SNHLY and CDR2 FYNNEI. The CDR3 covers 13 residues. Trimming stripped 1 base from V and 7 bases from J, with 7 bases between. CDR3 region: CASSEGWGEKLFF. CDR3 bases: TGTGCCAGCAGTGAAGGGTGGGGTGAAAAACTGTTTTTT.

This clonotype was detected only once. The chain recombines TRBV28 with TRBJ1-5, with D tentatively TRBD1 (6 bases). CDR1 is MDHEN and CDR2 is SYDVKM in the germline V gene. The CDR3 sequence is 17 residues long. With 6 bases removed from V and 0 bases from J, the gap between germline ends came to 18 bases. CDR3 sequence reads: CASSRGGGRDSNQPQHF. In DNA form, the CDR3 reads TGTGCCAGCAGCCGGGGTGGGGGGCGCGATAGCAATCAGCCCCAGCATTTT.

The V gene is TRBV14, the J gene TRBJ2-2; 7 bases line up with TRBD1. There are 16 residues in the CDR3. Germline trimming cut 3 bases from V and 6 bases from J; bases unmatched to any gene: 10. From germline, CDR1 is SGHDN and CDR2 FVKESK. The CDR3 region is CASSQIRTGSPGELFF. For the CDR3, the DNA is TGTGCCAGCAGCCAGATTAGGACAGGCTCACCCGGGGAGCTGTTTTTT.

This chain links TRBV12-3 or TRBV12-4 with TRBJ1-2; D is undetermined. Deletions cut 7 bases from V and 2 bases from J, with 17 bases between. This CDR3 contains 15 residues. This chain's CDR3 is CASTAAGTVNYGYTF. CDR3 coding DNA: TGTGCCAGCACCGCGGCGGGCACAGTAAACTATGGCTACACCTTC.

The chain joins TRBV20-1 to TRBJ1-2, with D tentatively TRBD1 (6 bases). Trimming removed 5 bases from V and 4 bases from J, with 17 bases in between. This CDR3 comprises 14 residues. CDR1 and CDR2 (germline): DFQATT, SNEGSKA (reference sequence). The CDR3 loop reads CSAPDLEGGYGYTF. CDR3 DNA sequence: TGCAGTGCTCCGGACCTCGAAGGGGGCTATGGCTACACCTTC.

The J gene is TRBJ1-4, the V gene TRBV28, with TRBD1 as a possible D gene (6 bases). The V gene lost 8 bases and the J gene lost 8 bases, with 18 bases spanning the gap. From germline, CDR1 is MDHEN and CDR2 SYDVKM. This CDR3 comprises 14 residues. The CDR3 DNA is TGTGCCAGCGGTTACTGGGGGCGCGGAGAAAAACTGTTTTTT. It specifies CASGYWGRGEKLFF.

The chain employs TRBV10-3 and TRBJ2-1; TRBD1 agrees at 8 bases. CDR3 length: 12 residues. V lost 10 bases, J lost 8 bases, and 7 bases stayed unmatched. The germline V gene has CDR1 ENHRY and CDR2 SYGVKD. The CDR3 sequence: CATEDREDEQFF. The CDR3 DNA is TGTGCCACCGAGGACAGGGAAGATGAGCAGTTCTTC.

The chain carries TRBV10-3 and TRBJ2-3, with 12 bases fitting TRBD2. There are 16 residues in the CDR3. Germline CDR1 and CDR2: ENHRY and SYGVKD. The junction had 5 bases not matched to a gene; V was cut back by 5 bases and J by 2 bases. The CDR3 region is CAISLAGGRSTDTQYF. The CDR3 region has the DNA TGTGCCATCAGTCTAGCGGGGGGGCGCTCCACAGATACGCAGTATTTT.

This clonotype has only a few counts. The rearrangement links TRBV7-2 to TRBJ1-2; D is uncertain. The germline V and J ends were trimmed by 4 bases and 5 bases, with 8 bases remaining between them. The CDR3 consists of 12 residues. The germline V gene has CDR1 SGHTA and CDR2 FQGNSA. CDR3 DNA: TGTGCCAGCAGCTCCGACATATATGGCTACACCTTC. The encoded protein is CASSSDIYGYTF. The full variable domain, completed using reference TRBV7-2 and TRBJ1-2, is GAGVSQSPSNKVTEKGKDVELRCDPISGHTALYWYRQSLGQGLEFLIYFQGNSAPDKSGLPSDRFSAERTGGSVSTLTIQRTQQEDSAVYLCASSSDIYGYTFGSGTRLTVV.

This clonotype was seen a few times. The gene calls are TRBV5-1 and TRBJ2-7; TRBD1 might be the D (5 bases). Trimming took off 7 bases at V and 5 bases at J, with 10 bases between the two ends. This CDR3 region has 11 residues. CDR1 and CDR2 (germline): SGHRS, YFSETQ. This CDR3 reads CASGQFHEQYF. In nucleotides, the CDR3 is TGCGCCAGCGGACAATTCCACGAGCAGTACTTC.

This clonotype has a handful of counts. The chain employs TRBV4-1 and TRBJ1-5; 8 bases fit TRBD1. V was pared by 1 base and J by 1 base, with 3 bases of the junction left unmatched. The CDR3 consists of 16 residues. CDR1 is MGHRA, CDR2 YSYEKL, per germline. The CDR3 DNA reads TGCGCCAGCAGCCAAGGGACAGGGCTAAGCAATCAGCCCCAGCATTTT. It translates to CASSQGTGLSNQPQHF.

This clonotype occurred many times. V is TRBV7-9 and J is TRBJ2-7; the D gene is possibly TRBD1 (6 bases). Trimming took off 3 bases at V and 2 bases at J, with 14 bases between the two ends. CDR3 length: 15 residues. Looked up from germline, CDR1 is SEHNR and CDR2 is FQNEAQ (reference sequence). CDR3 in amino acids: CASSLGQKITYEQYF. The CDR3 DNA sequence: TGTGCCAGCAGCTTGGGACAAAAAATCACCTACGAGCAGTACTTC.

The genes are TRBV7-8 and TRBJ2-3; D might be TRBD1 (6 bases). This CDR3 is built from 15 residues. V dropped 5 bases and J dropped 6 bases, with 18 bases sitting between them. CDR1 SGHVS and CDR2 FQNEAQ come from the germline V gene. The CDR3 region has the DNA TGTGCCAGCAGCCCCGAGCCCGGCAGGGGCGATACGCAGTATTTT. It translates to CASSPEPGRGDTQYF.

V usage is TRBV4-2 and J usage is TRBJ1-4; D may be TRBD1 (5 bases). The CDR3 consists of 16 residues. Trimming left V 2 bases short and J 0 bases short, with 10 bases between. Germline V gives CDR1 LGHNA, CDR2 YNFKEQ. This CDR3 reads CASSQPTEATNEKLFF. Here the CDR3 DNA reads TGTGCCAGCAGCCAACCGACAGAGGCAACTAATGAAAAACTGTTTTTT.

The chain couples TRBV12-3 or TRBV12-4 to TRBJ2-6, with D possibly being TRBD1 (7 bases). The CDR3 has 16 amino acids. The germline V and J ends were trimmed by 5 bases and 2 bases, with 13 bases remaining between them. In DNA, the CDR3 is TGTGCCAGCAGTGCAGGGGGAGGCGCTGGGGCCAACGTCCTGACTTTC. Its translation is CASSAGGGAGANVLTF.

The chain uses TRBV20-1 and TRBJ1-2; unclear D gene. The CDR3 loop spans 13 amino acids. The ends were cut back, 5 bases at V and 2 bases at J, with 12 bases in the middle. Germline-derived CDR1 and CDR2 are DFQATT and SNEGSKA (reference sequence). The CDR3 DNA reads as TGCAGTGCTCAGCCGGCTGGGAACTATGGCTACACCTTC. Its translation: CSAQPAGNYGYTF.

The CDR3 spells CASSGPGYGYTF. The CDR3 DNA reads TGCGCCAGCAGCGGGCCTGGGTATGGCTACACCTTC. The chain carries TRBV5-1 and TRBJ1-2; D is unclear. Germline V lookup: CDR1 SGHRS, CDR2 YFSETQ. The ends were cut back, 4 bases at V and 5 bases at J, with 9 bases in the middle. This CDR3 spans 12 amino acids.

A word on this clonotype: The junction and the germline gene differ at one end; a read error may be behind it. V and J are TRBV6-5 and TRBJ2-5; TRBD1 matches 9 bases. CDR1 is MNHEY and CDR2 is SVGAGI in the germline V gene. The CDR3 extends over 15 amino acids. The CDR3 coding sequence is TGTGCCGGCAGTTATGGGACAGGGCTTTACAATGAGCAGTACTTC. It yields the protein CAGSYGTGLYNEQYF.

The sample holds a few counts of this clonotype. CDR3 coding DNA: TGCGCCAGCAGTGATGACCCAACTAATGAAAAACTGTTTTTT. Translating gives CASSDDPTNEKLFF. V gene TRBV5-1 combines with J gene TRBJ1-4, with D unclear. The CDR3 is 14 amino acids. CDR1 is SGHRS and CDR2 is YFSETQ in the germline V gene. Trimming cost V 5 bases and J 0 bases, with 8 bases left between them.

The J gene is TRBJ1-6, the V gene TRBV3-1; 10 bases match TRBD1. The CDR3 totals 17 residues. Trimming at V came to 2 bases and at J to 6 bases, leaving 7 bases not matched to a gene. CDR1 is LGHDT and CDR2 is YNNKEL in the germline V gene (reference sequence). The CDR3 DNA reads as TGTGCCAGCAGCCAAACCCGGGACAGGGGTTTTAATTCACCCCTCCACTTT. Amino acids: CASSQTRDRGFNSPLHF. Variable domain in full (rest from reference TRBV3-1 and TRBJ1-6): DTAVSQTPKYLVTQMGNDKSIKCEQNLGHDTMYWYKQDSKKFLKIMFSYNNKELIINETVPNRFSPKSPDKAHLNLHINSLELGDSAVYFCASSQTRDRGFNSPLHFGNGTRLTVT.